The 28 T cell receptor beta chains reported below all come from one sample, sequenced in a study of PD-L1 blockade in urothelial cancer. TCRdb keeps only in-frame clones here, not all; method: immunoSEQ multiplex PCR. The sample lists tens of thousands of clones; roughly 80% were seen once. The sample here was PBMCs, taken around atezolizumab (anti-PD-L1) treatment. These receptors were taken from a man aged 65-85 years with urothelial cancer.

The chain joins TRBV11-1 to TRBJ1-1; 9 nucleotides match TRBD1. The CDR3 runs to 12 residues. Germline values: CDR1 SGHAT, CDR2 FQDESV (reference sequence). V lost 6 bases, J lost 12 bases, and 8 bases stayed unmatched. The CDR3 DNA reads TGTGCCAGCAGTTACCTGGGACAGGGTTCTTTCTTT. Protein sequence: CASSYLGQGSFF.

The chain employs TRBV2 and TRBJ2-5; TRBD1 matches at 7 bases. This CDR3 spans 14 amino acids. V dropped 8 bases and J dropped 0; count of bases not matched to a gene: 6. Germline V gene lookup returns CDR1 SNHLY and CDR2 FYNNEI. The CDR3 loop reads CASGRDRNQETQYF. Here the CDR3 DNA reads TGTGCCAGCGGCCGGGACAGAAACCAAGAGACCCAGTACTTC.

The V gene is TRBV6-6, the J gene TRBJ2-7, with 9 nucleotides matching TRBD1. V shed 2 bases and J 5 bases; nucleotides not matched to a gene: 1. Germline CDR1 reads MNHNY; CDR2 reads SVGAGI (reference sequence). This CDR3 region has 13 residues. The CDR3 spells CASSYGTGNEQYF. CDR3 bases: TGTGCCAGCAGTTACGGGACAGGGAACGAGCAGTACTTC.

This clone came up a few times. The CDR3 bases are TGTGCCAGCCAACCCGGGACTCCCTACAATGAGCAGTTCTTC. Its translation: CASQPGTPYNEQFF. The chain has TRBV6-1 and TRBJ2-1; D perhaps matches TRBD2 (6 bases). The CDR3 extends over 14 amino acids. Germline V lookup: CDR1 MNHNS, CDR2 SASEGT. V was clipped by 8 bases and J by 2 bases, with 13 bases between them.

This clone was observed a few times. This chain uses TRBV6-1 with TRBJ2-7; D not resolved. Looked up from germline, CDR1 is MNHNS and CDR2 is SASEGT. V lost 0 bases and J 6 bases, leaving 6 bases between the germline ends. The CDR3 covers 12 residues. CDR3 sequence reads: CASSEAGVEQYF. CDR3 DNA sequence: TGTGCCAGCAGTGAAGCCGGAGTCGAGCAGTACTTC.

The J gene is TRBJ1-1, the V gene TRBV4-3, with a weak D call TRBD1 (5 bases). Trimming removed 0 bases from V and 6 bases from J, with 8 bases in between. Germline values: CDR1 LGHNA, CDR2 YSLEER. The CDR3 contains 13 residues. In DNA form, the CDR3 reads TGCGCCAGCAGCCAAGAGGGGCCGGCTGAAGCTTTCTTT. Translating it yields CASSQEGPAEAFF.

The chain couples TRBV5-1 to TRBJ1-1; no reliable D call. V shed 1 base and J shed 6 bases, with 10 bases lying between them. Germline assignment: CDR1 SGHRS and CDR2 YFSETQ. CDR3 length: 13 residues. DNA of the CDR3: TGCGCCAGCAGCTTGTCCTCTGTTGCTGAAGCTTTCTTT. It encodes CASSLSSVAEAFF. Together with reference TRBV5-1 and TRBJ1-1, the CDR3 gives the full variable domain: KAGVTQTPRYLIKTRGQQVTLSCSPISGHRSVSWYQQTPGQGLQFLFEYFSETQRNKGNFPGRFSGRQFSNSRSEMNVSTLELGDSALYLCASSLSSVAEAFFGQGTRLTVV.

Here the CDR3 reads CASSLTGQGIDTQYF. CDR3 nucleotide sequence: TGCGCCAGCAGCTTGACTGGACAGGGAATAGATACGCAGTATTTT. The chain uses TRBV5-1 and TRBJ2-3; 8 nucleotides agree with TRBD1. V lost 1 base to trimming and J lost 5 bases; unmatched junction nucleotides: 6. The CDR3 consists of 15 residues. CDR1 SGHRS and CDR2 YFSETQ come from the germline V gene.

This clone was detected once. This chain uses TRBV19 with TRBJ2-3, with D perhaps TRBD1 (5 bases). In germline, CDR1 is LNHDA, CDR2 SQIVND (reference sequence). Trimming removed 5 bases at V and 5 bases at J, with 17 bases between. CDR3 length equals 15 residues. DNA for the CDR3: TGTGCCAGTAGTGAAGGCCAGGGTTGGTTAGATACGCAGTATTTT. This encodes CASSEGQGWLDTQYF.

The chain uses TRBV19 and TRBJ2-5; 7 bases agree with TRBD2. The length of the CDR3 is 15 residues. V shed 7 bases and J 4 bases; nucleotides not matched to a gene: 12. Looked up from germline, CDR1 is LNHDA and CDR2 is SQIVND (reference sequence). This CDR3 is CASTLGGGTGETQYF. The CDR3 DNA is TGTGCCAGTACCCTTGGGGGGGGGACGGGAGAGACCCAGTACTTC. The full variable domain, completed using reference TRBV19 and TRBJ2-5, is DGGITQSPKYLFRKEGQNVTLSCEQNLNHDAMYWYRQDPGQGLRLIYYSQIVNDFQKGDIAEGYSVSREKKESFPLTVTSAQKNPTAFYLCASTLGGGTGETQYFGPGTRLLVL.

CDR3 protein: CASRSTVTGELFF. The CDR3 DNA reads TGCGCCAGCAGGTCAACAGTTACCGGGGAGCTGTTTTTT. V and J are TRBV5-1 and TRBJ2-2, with D unclear. CDR1 and CDR2 (germline): SGHRS, YFSETQ. This CDR3 spans 13 amino acids. V lost 5 bases to trimming and J lost 5 bases, with 10 bases between them.

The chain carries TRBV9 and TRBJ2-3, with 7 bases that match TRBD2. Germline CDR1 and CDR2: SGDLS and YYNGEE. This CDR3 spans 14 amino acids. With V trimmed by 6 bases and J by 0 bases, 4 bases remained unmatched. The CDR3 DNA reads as TGTGCCAGCACTCTAGCGGAGAGCACAGATACGCAGTATTTT. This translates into CASTLAESTDTQYF.

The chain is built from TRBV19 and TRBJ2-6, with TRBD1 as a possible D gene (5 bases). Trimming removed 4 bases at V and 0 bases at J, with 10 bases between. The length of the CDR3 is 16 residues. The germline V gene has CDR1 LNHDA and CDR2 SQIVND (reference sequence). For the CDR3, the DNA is TGTGCCAGTAGTAGTCGACAGTTCTCTGGGGCCAACGTCCTGACTTTC. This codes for CASSSRQFSGANVLTF.

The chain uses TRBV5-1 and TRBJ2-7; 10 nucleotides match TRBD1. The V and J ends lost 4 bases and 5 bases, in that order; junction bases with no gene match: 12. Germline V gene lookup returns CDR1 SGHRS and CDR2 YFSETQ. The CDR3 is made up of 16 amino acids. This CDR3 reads CASSLNGQGEFDEQYF. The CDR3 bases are TGCGCCAGCAGCCTAAACGGACAGGGGGAGTTCGACGAGCAGTACTTC.

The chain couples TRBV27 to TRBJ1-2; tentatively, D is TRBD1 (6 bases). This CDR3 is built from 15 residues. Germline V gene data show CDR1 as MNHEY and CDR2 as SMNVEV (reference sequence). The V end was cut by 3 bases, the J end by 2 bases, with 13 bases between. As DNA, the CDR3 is TGTGCCAGCAGTTTCAAGTCTAGGGGGAACTATGGCTACACCTTC. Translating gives CASSFKSRGNYGYTF.

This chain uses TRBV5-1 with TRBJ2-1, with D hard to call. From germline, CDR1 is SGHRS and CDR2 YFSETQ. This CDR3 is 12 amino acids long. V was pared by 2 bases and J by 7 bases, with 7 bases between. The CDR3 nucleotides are TGCGCCAGCAGCTTTACGCGGAATGAGCAGTTCTTC. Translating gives CASSFTRNEQFF.

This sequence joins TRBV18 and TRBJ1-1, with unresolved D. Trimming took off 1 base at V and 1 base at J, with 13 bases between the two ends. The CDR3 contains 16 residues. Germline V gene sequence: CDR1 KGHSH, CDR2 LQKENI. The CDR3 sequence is CASSPQGGRRNTEAFF. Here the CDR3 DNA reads TGTGCCAGCTCACCACAAGGTGGCCGGAGGAACACTGAAGCTTTCTTT.

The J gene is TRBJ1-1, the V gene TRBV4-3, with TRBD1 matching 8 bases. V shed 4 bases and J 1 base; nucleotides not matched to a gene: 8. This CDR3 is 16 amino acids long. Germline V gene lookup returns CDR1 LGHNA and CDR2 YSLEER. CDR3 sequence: CASSPRPGTGNTEAFF. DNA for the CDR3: TGCGCCAGCAGCCCCCGTCCCGGGACAGGGAACACTGAAGCTTTCTTT.

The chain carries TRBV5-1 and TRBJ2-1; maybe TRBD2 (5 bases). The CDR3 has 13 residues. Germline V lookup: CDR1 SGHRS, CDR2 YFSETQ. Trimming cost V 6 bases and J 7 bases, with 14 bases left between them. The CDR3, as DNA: TGCGCCAGCAACCCAGGAGCGGAAAATGAGCAGTTCTTC. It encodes CASNPGAENEQFF.

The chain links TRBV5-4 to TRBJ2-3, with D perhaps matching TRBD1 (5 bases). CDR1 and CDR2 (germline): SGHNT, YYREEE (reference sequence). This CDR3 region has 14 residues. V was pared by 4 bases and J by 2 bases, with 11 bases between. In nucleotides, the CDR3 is TGTGCCAGCAGCAAACTACAGGACACAGATACGCAGTATTTT. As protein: CASSKLQDTDTQYF. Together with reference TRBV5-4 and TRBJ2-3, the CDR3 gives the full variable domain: ETGVTQSPTHLIKTRGQQVTLRCSSQSGHNTVSWYQQALGQGPQFIFQYYREEENGRGNFPPRFSGLQFPNYSSELNVNALELDDSALYLCASSKLQDTDTQYFGPGTRLTVL.

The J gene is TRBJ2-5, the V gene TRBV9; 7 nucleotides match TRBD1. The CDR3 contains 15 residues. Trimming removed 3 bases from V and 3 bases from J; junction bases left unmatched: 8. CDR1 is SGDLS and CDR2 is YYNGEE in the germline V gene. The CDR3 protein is CASSARQQGKETQYF. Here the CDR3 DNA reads TGTGCCAGCAGCGCCCGACAACAGGGGAAAGAGACCCAGTACTTC.

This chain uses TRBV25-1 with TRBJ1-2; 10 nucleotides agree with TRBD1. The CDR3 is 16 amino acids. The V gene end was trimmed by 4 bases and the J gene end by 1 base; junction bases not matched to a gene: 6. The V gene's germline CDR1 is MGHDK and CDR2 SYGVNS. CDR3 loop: CASSGGQGEFNYGYTF. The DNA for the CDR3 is TGTGCCAGCAGTGGCGGACAGGGGGAGTTTAACTATGGCTACACCTTC.

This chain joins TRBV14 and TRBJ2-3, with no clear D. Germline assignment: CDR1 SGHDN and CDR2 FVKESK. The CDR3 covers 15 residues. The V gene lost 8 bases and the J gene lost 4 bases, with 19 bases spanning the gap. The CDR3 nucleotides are TGTGCCAGCGCCCCCGGCAGAAGGCAGGCAGATACGCAGTATTTT. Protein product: CASAPGRRQADTQYF.

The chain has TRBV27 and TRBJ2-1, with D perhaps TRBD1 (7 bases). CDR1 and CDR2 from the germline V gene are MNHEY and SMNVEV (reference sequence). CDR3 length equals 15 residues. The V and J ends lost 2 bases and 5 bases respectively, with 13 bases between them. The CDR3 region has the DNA TGTGCCAGCAGTTTAAGGCAGGGGGGCCACAATGAGCAGTTCTTC. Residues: CASSLRQGGHNEQFF.

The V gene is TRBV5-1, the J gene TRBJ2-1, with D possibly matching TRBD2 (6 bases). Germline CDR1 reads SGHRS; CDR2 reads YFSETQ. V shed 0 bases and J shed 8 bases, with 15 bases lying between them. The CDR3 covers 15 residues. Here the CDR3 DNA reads TGCGCCAGCAGCTTGGATTGGACTAAGACCCATGAGCAGTTCTTC. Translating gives CASSLDWTKTHEQFF. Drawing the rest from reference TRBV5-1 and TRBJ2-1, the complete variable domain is KAGVTQTPRYLIKTRGQQVTLSCSPISGHRSVSWYQQTPGQGLQFLFEYFSETQRNKGNFPGRFSGRQFSNSRSEMNVSTLELGDSALYLCASSLDWTKTHEQFFGPGTRLTVL.

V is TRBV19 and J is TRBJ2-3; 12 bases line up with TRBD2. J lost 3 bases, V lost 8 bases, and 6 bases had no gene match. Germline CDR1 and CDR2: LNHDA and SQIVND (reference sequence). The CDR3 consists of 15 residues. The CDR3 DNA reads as TGTGCCAGTGAGACTAGCGGGAGTAGGACAGATACGCAGTATTTT. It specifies CASETSGSRTDTQYF.

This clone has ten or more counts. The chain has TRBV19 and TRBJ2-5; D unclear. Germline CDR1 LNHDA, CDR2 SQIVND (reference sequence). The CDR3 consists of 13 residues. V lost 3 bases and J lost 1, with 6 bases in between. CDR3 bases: TGTGCCAGTAGTATCAAGCCCCAAGAGACCCAGTACTTC. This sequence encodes CASSIKPQETQYF.

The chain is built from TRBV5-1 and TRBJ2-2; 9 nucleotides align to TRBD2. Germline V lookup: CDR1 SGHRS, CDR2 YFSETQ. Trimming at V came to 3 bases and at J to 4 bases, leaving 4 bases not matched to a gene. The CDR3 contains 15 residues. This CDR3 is CASSSAGGPTGELFF. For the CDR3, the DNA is TGCGCCAGCAGCTCCGCGGGAGGGCCCACCGGGGAGCTGTTTTTT. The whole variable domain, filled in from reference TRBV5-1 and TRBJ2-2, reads KAGVTQTPRYLIKTRGQQVTLSCSPISGHRSVSWYQQTPGQGLQFLFEYFSETQRNKGNFPGRFSGRQFSNSRSEMNVSTLELGDSALYLCASSSAGGPTGELFFGEGSRLTVL.